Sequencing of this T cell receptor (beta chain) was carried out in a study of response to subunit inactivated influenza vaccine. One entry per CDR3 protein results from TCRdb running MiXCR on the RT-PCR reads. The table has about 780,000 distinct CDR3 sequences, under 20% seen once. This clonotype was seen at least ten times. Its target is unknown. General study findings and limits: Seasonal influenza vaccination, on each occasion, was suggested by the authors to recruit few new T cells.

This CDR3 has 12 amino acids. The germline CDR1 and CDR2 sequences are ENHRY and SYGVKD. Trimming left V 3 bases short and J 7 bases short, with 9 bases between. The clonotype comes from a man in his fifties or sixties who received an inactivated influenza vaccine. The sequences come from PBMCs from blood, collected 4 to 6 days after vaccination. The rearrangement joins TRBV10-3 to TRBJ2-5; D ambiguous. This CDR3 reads CAISDPSRTQYF. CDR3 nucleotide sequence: TGTGCCATCAGTGACCCCTCCCGGACCCAGTACTTC.